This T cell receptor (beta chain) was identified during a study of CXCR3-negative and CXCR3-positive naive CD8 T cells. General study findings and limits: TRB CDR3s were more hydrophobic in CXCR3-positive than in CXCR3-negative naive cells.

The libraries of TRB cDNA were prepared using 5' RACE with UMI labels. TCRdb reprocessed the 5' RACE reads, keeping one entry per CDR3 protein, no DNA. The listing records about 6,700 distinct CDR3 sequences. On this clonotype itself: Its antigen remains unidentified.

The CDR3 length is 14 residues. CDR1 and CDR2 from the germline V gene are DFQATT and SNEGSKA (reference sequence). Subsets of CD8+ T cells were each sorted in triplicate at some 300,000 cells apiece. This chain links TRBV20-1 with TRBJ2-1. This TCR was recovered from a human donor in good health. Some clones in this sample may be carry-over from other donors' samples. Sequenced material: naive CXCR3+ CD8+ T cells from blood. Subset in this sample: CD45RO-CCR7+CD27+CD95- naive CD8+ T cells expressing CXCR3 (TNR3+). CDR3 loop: CSAPTGRSYNEQFF.